This TCR beta chain was retrieved from a study of T cell responses to AZD1222 COVID-19 vaccine. Overall study context: It was second doses at about 4 or about 12 weeks that were pooled.

This clone has only one observation. Its matching antigen is unknown. General observations from the study: Distributed over spike, vaccine-associated CD4 TCRs predominated at 160-218 and 743-854. There were repertoire samples only from the period after the peak T cell response. Two AZD1222 doses significantly raised spike-specific TCR breadth and depth over controls.

Only in-frame clones appear in the TCRdb table, and some are missing; sequencing was by immunoSEQ multiplex PCR. This table holds approximately 100,000 clones, roughly 87% found once. The clonotype was recovered from an adult in good health. This sample comprised peripheral blood, obtained on day 0 of AZD1222 vaccination.

The chain's CDR3 is CASTRLAGGPIEQFF. CDR3 DNA: TGCGCCAGCACCAGACTAGCGGGAGGGCCAATTGAGCAGTTCTTC. The chain carries TRBV5-1 and TRBJ2-1, with 14 bases aligning to TRBD2. V was clipped by 6 bases and J by 9 bases; unmatched bases: 8. The CDR3 runs to 15 residues. Germline V CDR1 and CDR2: SGHRS, YFSETQ.